Given below is one TCR beta chain in context. Its binding antigen is unknown. No base qualities exist here, and no much larger clone lies one base off it. Healthy HIV-negative adults with no recently reported acute infections or vaccinations were included as donors. Only Caucasian adults living in Nashville, Tennessee, USA were represented among the donors. CD4+ T cells were enriched by magnetic negative selection; naive cells were then positively selected on CD45RA, and the negative fraction formed the memory subset. Blood was obtained by leukapheresis, after which PBMCs were separated by Ficoll-Histopaque density gradient centrifugation and cryopreserved in liquid nitrogen vapor phase. Purity and quantity of every magnetically sorted T cell population were checked by analytical flow cytometry. Genomic DNA was isolated from every sorted fraction and measured by UV absorbance on a Nanodrop 2000c.

Using the deep immunoSEQ assay, multiplex PCR amplified TCR CDR3 regions from genomic DNA. Genomic DNA extracted from each cell subset was distributed evenly over all wells of several immunoSEQ 96-well plates, and each plate served as one replicate. For sorted subsets, each replicate PCR was loaded with 150 to 250 ng genomic DNA, equivalent to 25,000 to 30,000 T cell genomes. The purified libraries were quantified using a Qubit 3.0 fluorometer, sized with a Bioanalyzer 2100, and then quantified again using the KAPA Library Quantification kit. Every immunoSEQ 96-well plate was sequenced on a dedicated single-read 150-cycle Illumina NextSeq 550 flow cell. The source study handled its data this way. The immunoSEQ output contained only junctional sequences without quality scores, so filtering could not match that applied to full-length reads. Sequences were annotated with PyIR, a Python wrapper for IgBLAST v1.9, using IMGT germline references to assign V/J genes and CDR3. Reads with weak V/J assignments (E-value above 1e-6), missing CDR3, stop codons, out-of-frame junctions, or ambiguous translated residues were removed. V3J clonotypes were defined by identical inferred V gene, J gene, and CDR3 amino acid sequence. The percentage overlap between two repertoires was calculated by dividing the number of shared unique clonotypes by the size of the smaller repertoire. Richness of each repertoire was evaluated using RTK rarefaction, the Chao1 estimator, and Recon v2.1 estimates of unobserved clonotypes. Generation probabilities were computed with OLGA for all TCRbeta clonotypes obtained by the gDNA method from several donors. TCRdb took this table from immuneACCESS and kept in-frame rearrangements with V and J called. Such tables lack part of the clones; where checked against another copy, unresolved V genes explain under half of the gap, and the rest is unexplained. The V and J calls and the clone size are those of that table, but D and trimming were determined from the DNA. For this sample the table gives a few million clones, of which approximately 94% were detected only once. Clones ranked in the top ten supply around 0.15% of the sample.

The sample originates from a study of shared clonotypes between healthy human individuals (TCRdb year 2020). General notes on the study: The cohort comprised a couple of women and a few men aged 18 to 49 years. For each donor, CD4 naive and CD4 memory were each run on three plates, CD8 naive on two plates, and CD8 memory on one plate. Different laboratories and diverse techniques were used to prepare libraries and sequence TCR repertoires, to increase sequencing depth and limit assay-specific biases. Blood TCR repertoires of about five healthy adults were deeply sequenced to estimate repertoire size and the extent of clonotype sharing between individuals. Between about 0.94 and 8.9 billion PBMCs per donor were obtained by leukapheresis. Findings and caveats that apply to the study as a whole: Sharing across a few donors was observed for 5% to 6.5% of naive CD4, over 3% of naive CD8, about 2.3% of memory CD4, and less than 0.45% of memory CD8 clonotypes. Rarefaction of sorted-subset datasets indicated incomplete sequencing despite the large sequencing depth. Only blood was sampled, and tissue TCR repertoires likely differ from those in blood. Compared with non-shared clonotypes, clonotypes shared by all four sorted-subset donors had higher generation probabilities. Pairwise subsampling indicated that sequencing depth was expected to affect the degree of clonotype sharing among donors. Estimated clonotype richness was generally larger for naive than for memory subsets. Because the study included a small number of donors, the genetic and exposure-history diversity represented was limited.

Taken from cysteine to phenylalanine, the CDR3 has 14 residues. The entry retains the CDR3 DNA only, 42 bases that are in frame from base 1. V trim: 5 bases; J trim: 8 bases; unmatched bases: 11. According to the germline V gene, CDR1 reads MNHNS and CDR2 reads SASEGT. Sequenced sample: naive CD4+ T cells sorted from blood. According to the study, the label for this sample's cell subset or site signals: CD45RA+ positively selected. The rearrangement joined TRBV6-1 to TRBJ1-1; the junction holds 7 bases that match TRBD1. This clonotype was obtained from a man aged 18 to 35 in good health. DNA sequence: TGTGCCAGCAGTCCGTACAGGGGAGGAAGGGAAGCTTTCTTT. It encodes CASSPYRGGREAFF.